Shown below are 31 T cell receptor beta chains from a single sample sequenced in a study of vaccination and CD4 T cells after COVID-19. Cultured CD4+ T cell DNA underwent sequencing with the Oncomine TCR Beta short-read assay. Each CDR3 protein gets one entry after TCRdb re-called the PCR reads with MiXCR. The sample lists roughly 17,000 distinct CDR3 sequences; 70% were seen once. Treatment of the sample: approximately nine-day PBMC culture with coronavirus spike peptide pools or control peptides (ViraFEST assay). The antigens these receptors bind are not known. The material sequenced was CD4+ T cells from blood, cultured in vitro. Receptors were obtained from a human donor who had recovered from COVID-19.

The chain joins TRBV7-3 to TRBJ2-5; 10 bases match TRBD1. The CDR3 has 15 amino acids. The trim removed 3 bases at V and 2 bases at J, leaving 3 bases unmatched. Per the germline V gene, CDR1 is SGHTA and CDR2 is FQGTGA. CDR3 coding DNA: TGTGCCAGCAGCTTGACAGGGGGCCCTCAAGAGACCCAGTACTTC. Protein product: CASSLTGGPQETQYF.

The rearrangement joins TRBV30 to TRBJ2-5, with D tentatively TRBD2 (5 bases). Trimming removed 1 base at V and 4 bases at J, with 13 bases between. This CDR3 is built from 14 residues. From germline, CDR1 is GTSNPN and CDR2 SVGIG (reference sequence). Written as DNA, the CDR3 is TGTGCCTGGAGTGGACCGACTATTGGAGAGACCCAGTACTTC. Its protein product is CAWSGPTIGETQYF. Supplemented by reference TRBV30 and TRBJ2-5, the full variable domain reads SQTIHQWPATLVQPVGSPLSLECTVEGTSNPNLYWYRQAAGRGLQLLFYSVGIGQISSEVPQNLSASRPQDRQFILSSKKLLLSDSGFYLCAWSGPTIGETQYFGPGTRLLVL.

J is TRBJ2-3 and V is TRBV28, with 12 nucleotides matching TRBD2. Germline V gene sequence: CDR1 MDHEN, CDR2 SYDVKM. Trimming took 6 bases from V and 4 from J; bases not matched to a gene: 11. The CDR3 extends over 17 amino acids. This chain's CDR3 is CASSPGLAGLGADTQYF. The CDR3 region has the DNA TGTGCCAGCAGCCCGGGACTAGCGGGTTTGGGGGCAGATACGCAGTATTTT.

In its sample, this clonotype was seen a few times. The gene calls are TRBV2 and TRBJ1-5; maybe TRBD1 (6 bases). CDR1 SNHLY and CDR2 FYNNEI come from the germline V gene. V gave up 6 bases and J gave up 3 bases, with 12 bases separating them. The CDR3 consists of 14 residues. The CDR3 loop is CASSAHRDNQPQHF. CDR3 nucleotide sequence: TGTGCCAGCAGCGCACACAGGGACAATCAGCCCCAGCATTTT.

This sequence joins TRBV24-1 and TRBJ1-3, with 7 bases aligning to TRBD1. Per the germline V gene, CDR1 is KGHDR and CDR2 is SFDVKD. CDR3 length: 15 amino acids. V was pared by 5 bases and J by 6 bases, with 9 bases of the junction left unmatched. The CDR3 is CATSGAGTDINTIYF. The DNA for the CDR3 is TGTGCCACCAGTGGGGCCGGGACAGACATAAACACCATATATTTT.

This chain uses TRBV6-1 with TRBJ2-5; 8 nucleotides align to TRBD2. The CDR3 runs 14 residues. Germline CDR1 is MNHNS and CDR2 is SASEGT. After removal of 4 bases from V and 3 bases from J, the junction contained 4 bases not matched to a gene. The CDR3 region has the DNA TGTGCCAGCAGTGTCCTCGGGGGGGAAGAGACCCAGTACTTC. Encoded protein: CASSVLGGEETQYF.

About this clonotype itself: A read error may account for a junction end that differs from germline. The rearrangement uses TRBV18 and TRBJ2-1, with 11 positions matching TRBD2. The CDR3 is made up of 15 amino acids. In germline, CDR1 is KGHSH, CDR2 LQKENI. CDR3 sequence reads: CASTRGLADYNELFF. CDR3 sequence (DNA): TGTGCCAGCACCCGGGGACTAGCGGACTACAATGAGCTGTTCTTC.

This clonotype showed up just once. This chain connects TRBV2 to TRBJ1-6; weak D call: TRBD1 (6 bases). Trimming stripped 6 bases from V and 10 bases from J, with 19 bases between. The CDR3 covers 15 residues. Germline V gene lookup returns CDR1 SNHLY and CDR2 FYNNEI. CDR3 amino acids: CASRPSGQWTSPLHF. CDR3 bases: TGTGCCAGCAGGCCTTCCGGACAGTGGACATCACCCCTCCACTTT.

The chain combines TRBV27 with TRBJ1-2; 8 nucleotides agree with TRBD1. V shed 5 bases and J 7 bases; nucleotides not matched to a gene: 6. CDR1 is MNHEY, CDR2 SMNVEV, per germline (reference sequence). CDR3 length: 13 amino acids. Here the CDR3 DNA reads TGTGCCAGCAGTCCCCGGACAGGGTTTGGCTACACCTTC. Its protein product is CASSPRTGFGYTF.

This clonotype occurred a few times. The chain couples TRBV27 to TRBJ1-1; weak D call: TRBD1 (5 bases). V lost 4 bases and J 11 bases, leaving 11 bases between the germline ends. The V gene's germline CDR1 is MNHEY and CDR2 SMNVEV (reference sequence). The length of the CDR3 is 11 residues. The CDR3 DNA follows: TGTGCCAGCAGTTCCAGGGTTGGGGCTTTCTTT. It translates to CASSSRVGAFF.

This clonotype turned up a few times. This chain uses TRBV15 with TRBJ1-1; D not resolved. This CDR3 is 14 amino acids long. Trimming took off 0 bases at V and 9 bases at J, with 14 bases between the two ends. Per the germline V gene, CDR1 is LNHNV and CDR2 is YYDKDF (reference sequence). The CDR3 reads CATSRDVTLPQAFF. The CDR3 DNA reads as TGTGCCACCAGCAGAGATGTGACACTCCCCCAAGCTTTCTTT.

The chain combines TRBV6-1 with TRBJ2-7, with D unclear. The V gene lost 6 bases and the J gene lost 0 bases, with 18 bases spanning the gap. Germline CDR1 is MNHNS and CDR2 is SASEGT. The CDR3 loop spans 16 amino acids. The CDR3: CASSPSFGTSSYEQYF. The CDR3 nucleotides read TGTGCCAGCAGCCCATCATTCGGAACAAGCTCCTACGAGCAGTACTTC.

The V and J genes are TRBV7-8 and TRBJ2-7; 9 bases align to TRBD2. The junction had 9 bases not matched to a gene; V was cut back by 1 base and J by 5 bases. Germline-derived CDR1 and CDR2 are SGHVS and FQNEAQ. This CDR3 has 16 amino acids. CDR3 sequence (DNA): TGTGCCAGCAGCTTAGTTAGCGGGGGCCCTGTCGACGAGCAGTACTTC. Translated: CASSLVSGGPVDEQYF.

J is TRBJ2-5 and V is TRBV4-1; the D call may be TRBD1 or TRBD2 (5 bases each). From germline, CDR1 is MGHRA and CDR2 YSYEKL. The CDR3 extends over 17 amino acids. Trimming stripped 4 bases from V and 4 bases from J, with 22 bases between. The CDR3 spells CASSPLQGRGSGETQYF. DNA of the CDR3: TGCGCCAGCAGCCCCCTTCAGGGACGAGGGTCTGGAGAGACCCAGTACTTC.

The chain links TRBV23-1 to TRBJ2-5; D is undetermined. TRBV23-1 is placed among ORFs of uncertain function. CDR3 size: 12 residues. V lost 8 bases and J 4 bases, leaving 11 bases between the germline ends. The CDR3 loop is CASGVSGETQYF. CDR3 in DNA: TGCGCCAGCGGCGTTAGTGGAGAGACCCAGTACTTC.

The genes are TRBV15 and TRBJ1-5; 7 bases fit TRBD1. With V trimmed by 3 bases and J by 4 bases, 3 bases remained unmatched. CDR3 length equals 14 residues. In germline, CDR1 is LNHNV, CDR2 YYDKDF (reference sequence). DNA of the CDR3: TGTGCCACCAGCAGGGGACAGCCTAATCAGCCCCAGCATTTT. Translation: CATSRGQPNQPQHF.

V and J are TRBV5-1 and TRBJ2-1; D perhaps matches TRBD2 (5 bases). CDR1 is SGHRS, CDR2 YFSETQ, per germline. CDR3 size: 16 residues. Trimming left V 0 bases short and J 8 bases short, with 18 bases between. In DNA, the CDR3 is TGCGCCAGCAGCTTGGACGCCCAGACTATAAACTATGAGCAGTTCTTC. This encodes CASSLDAQTINYEQFF.

The genes are TRBV7-2 and TRBJ1-2, with unresolved D. This CDR3 is 15 amino acids long. Germline CDR1 is SGHTA and CDR2 is FQGNSA. V was cut by 5 bases and J by 2 bases, with 15 bases left in between. CDR3 DNA sequence: TGTGCCAGCAGCCCCGCGTTGACTCAAAACTATGGCTACACCTTC. Protein sequence: CASSPALTQNYGYTF. Looking up the rest from reference TRBV7-2 and TRBJ1-2 gives the full variable domain: GAGVSQSPSNKVTEKGKDVELRCDPISGHTALYWYRQSLGQGLEFLIYFQGNSAPDKSGLPSDRFSAERTGGSVSTLTIQRTQQEDSAVYLCASSPALTQNYGYTFGSGTRLTVV.

V gene TRBV11-2 combines with J gene TRBJ2-7, with D maybe TRBD1 (7 bases). The CDR3 totals 14 residues. Germline V gene data show CDR1 as SGHAT and CDR2 as FQNNGV. The V end was cut by 5 bases, the J end by 7 bases, with 18 bases between. CDR3 in amino acids: CASSQGGRPAEQYF. CDR3 in DNA: TGTGCCAGCAGCCAGGGGGGCAGGCCGGCTGAGCAGTACTTC. Full variable domain (remainder filled in from reference TRBV11-2 and TRBJ2-7): EAGVAQSPRYKIIEKRQSVAFWCNPISGHATLYWYQQILGQGPKLLIQFQNNGVVDDSQLPKDRFSAERLKGVDSTLKIQPAKLEDSAVYLCASSQGGRPAEQYFGPGTRLTVT.

The chain carries TRBV20-1 and TRBJ1-1; possibly TRBD1 for D (5 bases). Looked up from germline, CDR1 is DFQATT and CDR2 is SNEGSKA (reference sequence). Trimming left V 3 bases short and J 6 bases short, with 14 bases between. The CDR3 consists of 13 residues. The CDR3 loop is CSARVRRGSEAFF. In DNA form, the CDR3 reads TGCAGTGCTAGGGTCAGAAGGGGCTCTGAAGCTTTCTTT.

This sequence joins TRBV7-3 and TRBJ2-3; D might be TRBD2 (6 bases). The CDR3 covers 16 residues. V dropped 1 base and J dropped 0 bases, with 11 bases sitting between them. Germline CDR1 and CDR2: SGHTA and FQGTGA. The CDR3 nucleotides are TGTGCCAGCAGCTTAAACCCAGCGGGCAGCACAGATACGCAGTATTTT. Amino acid sequence: CASSLNPAGSTDTQYF.

There are a few counts of this clonotype. The chain recombines TRBV7-3 with TRBJ1-1, with D maybe TRBD1 (5 bases). The CDR3 has 14 residues. Germline CDR1 SGHTA, CDR2 FQGTGA. V lost 4 bases and J lost 1, with 10 bases in between. Here the CDR3 reads CASSSTGGNTEAFF. The CDR3, as DNA: TGTGCCAGCAGCTCAACCGGGGGGAACACTGAAGCTTTCTTT.

The rearrangement uses TRBV19 and TRBJ1-1; 7 bases agree with TRBD1. CDR1 is LNHDA and CDR2 is SQIVND in the germline V gene (reference sequence). CDR3 length equals 14 residues. J lost 5 bases, V lost 5 bases, and 8 bases had no gene match. CDR3 residues: CASSPLTGRTEAFF. CDR3 coding DNA: TGTGCCAGTAGTCCTTTGACAGGGAGGACTGAAGCTTTCTTT.

V and J are TRBV7-9 and TRBJ1-2, with TRBD1 matching 9 bases. This CDR3 comprises 15 residues. From germline, CDR1 is SEHNR and CDR2 FQNEAQ (reference sequence). The junction had 7 bases not matched to a gene; V was cut back by 5 bases and J by 3 bases. The CDR3 sequence is CASSTSRTGDYGYTF. The CDR3 region has the DNA TGTGCCAGCAGCACTTCCAGGACAGGGGACTATGGCTACACCTTC.

This clonotype was seen more than once but under ten times. The rearrangement joins TRBV20-1 to TRBJ2-3; TRBD2 aligns across 8 bases. CDR1 DFQATT and CDR2 SNEGSKA come from the germline V gene (reference sequence). The CDR3 is made up of 13 amino acids. J lost 4 bases, V lost 4 bases, and 4 bases had no gene match. The CDR3 here is CSANGGAADTQYF. In DNA, the CDR3 is TGCAGTGCTAACGGGGGGGCCGCAGATACGCAGTATTTT.

CDR3 DNA sequence: TGTGCCAGCAGTGATTGGGACAGTGGGAACACTGAAGCTTTCTTT. Its translation is CASSDWDSGNTEAFF. The chain carries TRBV6-1 and TRBJ1-1; 7 positions match TRBD1. V lost 3 bases and J lost 1; bases outside the gene matches: 5. This CDR3 has 15 residues. Per germline, CDR1 MNHNS and CDR2 SASEGT.

The chain has TRBV15 and TRBJ1-5, with TRBD1 matching 7 bases. V was pared by 0 bases and J by 7 bases, with 6 bases of the junction left unmatched. The CDR3 runs 15 residues. From germline, CDR1 is LNHNV and CDR2 YYDKDF (reference sequence). CDR3 sequence: CATSRDRGHGQPQHF. CDR3 sequence (DNA): TGTGCCACCAGCAGAGATAGGGGGCACGGACAGCCCCAGCATTTT.

The chain recombines TRBV2 with TRBJ1-5; no reliable D call. Between the trimmed V and J ends, which lost 6 bases and 3 bases, there was a span of 12 bases. Germline assignment: CDR1 SNHLY and CDR2 FYNNEI. The CDR3 consists of 14 residues. The CDR3 DNA reads as TGTGCCAGCAGGCCGCAACGGGACAATCAGCCCCAGCATTTT. Encoded protein: CASRPQRDNQPQHF. The full variable domain, completed using reference TRBV2 and TRBJ1-5, is EPEVTQTPSHQVTQMGQEVILRCVPISNHLYFYWYRQILGQKVEFLVSFYNNEISEKSEIFDDQFSVERPDGSNFTLKIRSTKLEDSAMYFCASRPQRDNQPQHFGDGTRLSIL.

The rearrangement joins TRBV6-2 or TRBV6-3 to TRBJ2-7, with D possibly TRBD2 on 5 matching bases. The CDR3 consists of 19 residues. Looked up from germline, CDR1 is MNHEY and CDR2 is SVGEGT. V was cut by 6 bases and J by 1 base, with 28 bases left in between. This CDR3 is CASRINTDSPKTRSYEQYF. The CDR3 nucleotides are TGTGCCAGCAGGATTAACACGGACTCCCCTAAGACTCGATCCTACGAGCAGTACTTC.

The chain employs TRBV28 and TRBJ1-1; D not resolved. Germline V gives CDR1 MDHEN, CDR2 SYDVKM. This CDR3 comprises 11 residues. V was shortened by 10 bases and J by 0 bases, with 6 bases between the two germline ends. The CDR3, as DNA: TGTGCCACCTACTTGAACACTGAAGCTTTCTTT. This gives the protein CATYLNTEAFF. Drawing the rest from reference TRBV28 and TRBJ1-1, the complete variable domain is DVKVTQSSRYLVKRTGEKVFLECVQDMDHENMFWYRQDPGLGLRLIYFSYDVKMKEKGDIPEGYSVSREKKERFSLILESASTNQTSMYLCATYLNTEAFFGQGTRLTVV.

This clonotype was seen just once. The chain joins TRBV24-1 to TRBJ2-1; the D gene is possibly TRBD2 (6 bases). The CDR3 length is 17 residues. The germline V and J ends were trimmed by 3 bases and 3 bases, with 17 bases remaining between them. Germline loops: CDR1 KGHDR, CDR2 SFDVKD. The CDR3 loop reads CATSDGGGTLSYNEQFF. As DNA, the CDR3 is TGTGCCACCAGTGATGGCGGCGGGACCCTGAGCTACAATGAGCAGTTCTTC.